The source of this TCR beta chain is a study of blood T cells in healthy people across ages. Study results and caveats: In older individuals, TCR beta diversity per million T cells was lower, falling roughly linearly with age.

This CDR3 has 13 residues. The germline gives CDR1 SQVTM, CDR2 ANQGSEA. The V segment lost 4 bases and the J segment 6 bases; nucleotides outside the gene matches: 4. Primers used in a second PCR of about 6 to 11 cycles were a sample-barcoded 5' primer and a J-beta primer mix. TCRdb ran MiXCR on the 5' RACE reads and lists one entry per CDR3 protein. The sample consists of 650,000 to 800,000 distinct CDR3 sequences, 40% to 50% of them appearing once. A note on this clonotype: Its antigen is not known.

Sequencing was done on a sample of blood. J is TRBJ2-1 and V is TRBV29-1; TRBD2 aligns across 9 bases. The receptor was derived from a man in his sixties in good health. CDR3 sequence reads: CSVAAGGRNEQFF. The CDR3 DNA sequence: TGCAGCGTTGCTGCGGGGGGGCGCAATGAGCAGTTCTTC.